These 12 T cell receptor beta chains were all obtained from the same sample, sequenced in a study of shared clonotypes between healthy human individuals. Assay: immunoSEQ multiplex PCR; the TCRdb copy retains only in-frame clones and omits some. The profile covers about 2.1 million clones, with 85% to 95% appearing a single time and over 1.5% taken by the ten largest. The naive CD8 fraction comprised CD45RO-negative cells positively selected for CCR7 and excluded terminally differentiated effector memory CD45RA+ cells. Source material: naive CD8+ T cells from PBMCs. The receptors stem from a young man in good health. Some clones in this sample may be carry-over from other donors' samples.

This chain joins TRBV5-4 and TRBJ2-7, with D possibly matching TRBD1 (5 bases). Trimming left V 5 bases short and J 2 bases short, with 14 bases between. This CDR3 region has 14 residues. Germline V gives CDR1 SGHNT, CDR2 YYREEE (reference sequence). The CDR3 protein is CASRYSPRAYEQYF. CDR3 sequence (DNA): TGTGCCAGCAGATATTCCCCCAGGGCCTACGAGCAGTACTTC.

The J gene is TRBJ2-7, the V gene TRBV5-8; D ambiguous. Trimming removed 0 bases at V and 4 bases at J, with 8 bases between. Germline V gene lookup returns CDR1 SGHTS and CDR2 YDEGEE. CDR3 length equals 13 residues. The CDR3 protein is CASSLVGQYEQYF. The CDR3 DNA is TGTGCCAGCAGCTTGGTGGGCCAATACGAGCAGTACTTC.

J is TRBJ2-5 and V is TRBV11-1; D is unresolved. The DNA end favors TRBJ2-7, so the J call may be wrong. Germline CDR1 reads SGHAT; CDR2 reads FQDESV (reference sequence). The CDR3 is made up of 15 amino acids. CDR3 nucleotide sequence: TGTGCCAGCAGCTTAGCCCGGACCGAATCCTACGAGCAGTACTTC. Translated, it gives CASSLARTESYEQYF.

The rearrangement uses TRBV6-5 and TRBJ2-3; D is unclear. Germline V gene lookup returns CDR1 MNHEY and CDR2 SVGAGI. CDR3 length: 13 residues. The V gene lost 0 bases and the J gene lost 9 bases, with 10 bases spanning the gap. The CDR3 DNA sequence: TGTGCCAGCAGTTACTCGCCGAGCGCCACGCAGTATTTT. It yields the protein CASSYSPSATQYF.

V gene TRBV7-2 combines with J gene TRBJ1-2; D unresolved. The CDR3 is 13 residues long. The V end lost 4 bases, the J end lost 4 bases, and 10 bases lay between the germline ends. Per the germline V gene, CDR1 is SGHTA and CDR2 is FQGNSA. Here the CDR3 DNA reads TGTGCCAGCAGCTCTAGGTTGATCTATGGCTACACCTTC. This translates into CASSSRLIYGYTF.

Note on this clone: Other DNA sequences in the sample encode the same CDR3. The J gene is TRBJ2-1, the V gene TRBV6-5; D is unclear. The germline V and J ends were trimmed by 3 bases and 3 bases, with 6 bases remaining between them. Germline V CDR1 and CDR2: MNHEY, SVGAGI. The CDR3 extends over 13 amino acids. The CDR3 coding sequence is TGTGCCAGCAGTTATTCCGGCTACAATGAGCAGTTCTTC. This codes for CASSYSGYNEQFF.

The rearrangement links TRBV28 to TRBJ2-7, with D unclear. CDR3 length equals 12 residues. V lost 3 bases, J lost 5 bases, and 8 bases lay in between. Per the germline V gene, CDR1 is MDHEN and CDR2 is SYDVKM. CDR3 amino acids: CASSFVADEQYF. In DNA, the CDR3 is TGTGCCAGCAGTTTTGTAGCTGACGAGCAGTACTTC.

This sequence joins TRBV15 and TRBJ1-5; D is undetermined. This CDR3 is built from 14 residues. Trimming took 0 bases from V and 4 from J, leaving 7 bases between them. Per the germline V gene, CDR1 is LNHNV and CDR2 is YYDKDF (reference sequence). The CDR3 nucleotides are TGTGCCACCAGCAGAGATAAAGCGAATCAGCCCCAGCATTTT. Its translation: CATSRDKANQPQHF.

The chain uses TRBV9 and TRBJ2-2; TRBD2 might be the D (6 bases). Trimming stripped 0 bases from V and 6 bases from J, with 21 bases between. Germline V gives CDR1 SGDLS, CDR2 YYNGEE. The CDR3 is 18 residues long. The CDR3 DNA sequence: TGTGCCAGCAGCGTAGTACCCGGAGGGGAGAATAAGGCCGGGGAGCTGTTTTTT. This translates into CASSVVPGGENKAGELFF. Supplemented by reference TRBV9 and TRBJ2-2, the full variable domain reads DSGVTQTPKHLITATGQRVTLRCSPRSGDLSVYWYQQSLDQGLQFLIQYYNGEERAKGNILERFSAQQFPDLHSELNLSSLELGDSALYFCASSVVPGGENKAGELFFGEGSRLTVL.

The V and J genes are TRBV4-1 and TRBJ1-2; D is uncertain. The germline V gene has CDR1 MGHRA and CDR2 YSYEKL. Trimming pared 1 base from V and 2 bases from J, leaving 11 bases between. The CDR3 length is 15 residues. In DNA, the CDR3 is TGCGCCAGCAGCCAAGTTGGAGCCGAGAACTATGGCTACACCTTC. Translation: CASSQVGAENYGYTF.

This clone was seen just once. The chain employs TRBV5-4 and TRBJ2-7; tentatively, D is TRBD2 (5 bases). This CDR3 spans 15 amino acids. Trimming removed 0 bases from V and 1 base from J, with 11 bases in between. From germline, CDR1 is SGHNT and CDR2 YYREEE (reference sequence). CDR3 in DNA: TGTGCCAGCAGCTTGGGGCTAGCATCGTCCTACGAGCAGTACTTC. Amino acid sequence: CASSLGLASSYEQYF. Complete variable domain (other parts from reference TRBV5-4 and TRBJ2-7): ETGVTQSPTHLIKTRGQQVTLRCSSQSGHNTVSWYQQALGQGPQFIFQYYREEENGRGNFPPRFSGLQFPNYSSELNVNALELDDSALYLCASSLGLASSYEQYFGPGTRLTVT.

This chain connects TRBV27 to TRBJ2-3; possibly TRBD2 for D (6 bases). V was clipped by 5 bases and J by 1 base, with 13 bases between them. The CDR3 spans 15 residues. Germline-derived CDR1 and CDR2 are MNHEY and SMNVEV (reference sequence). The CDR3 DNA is TGTGCCAGCAGTCCCTTGATAGCGGGCACAGATACGCAGTATTTT. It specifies CASSPLIAGTDTQYF.